The clone carrying this T cell receptor (beta chain) was counted once. In the study's own analysis: Amplification of reference gene primers was used by the study to estimate nucleated cell counts. Sequencing used immunoSEQ multiplex PCR; TCRdb keeps in-frame clones, though not all of them. That table gives V, J and clone size, and the DNA gave D and trimming. The sample has fewer than 250,000 clones; about 80% are singletons. The sample originates from a study of blood T cell repertoires in COVID-19. Whole-study context: Collection of acute and convalescent COVID-19 samples took place in the United States, Italy and Spain. PBMCs, B-cell-depleted T cells, or T cells were the source of the cDNA or gDNA that made up the material.

V lost 0 bases, J lost 4 bases, and 11 bases stayed unmatched. The germline CDR1 and CDR2 sequences are SGDLS and YYNGEE. There are 18 residues in the CDR3. The chain links TRBV9 to TRBJ2-3; 10 bases are shared with TRBD2. Sequencing was performed on peripheral blood. The TCR was taken from a man aged 55-75 years with acute or convalescent COVID-19. The CDR3 loop reads CASSVVSGGASTADTQYF. CDR3 nucleotide sequence: TGTGCCAGCAGCGTAGTGAGCGGGGGGGCCTCAACAGCAGATACGCAGTATTTT.